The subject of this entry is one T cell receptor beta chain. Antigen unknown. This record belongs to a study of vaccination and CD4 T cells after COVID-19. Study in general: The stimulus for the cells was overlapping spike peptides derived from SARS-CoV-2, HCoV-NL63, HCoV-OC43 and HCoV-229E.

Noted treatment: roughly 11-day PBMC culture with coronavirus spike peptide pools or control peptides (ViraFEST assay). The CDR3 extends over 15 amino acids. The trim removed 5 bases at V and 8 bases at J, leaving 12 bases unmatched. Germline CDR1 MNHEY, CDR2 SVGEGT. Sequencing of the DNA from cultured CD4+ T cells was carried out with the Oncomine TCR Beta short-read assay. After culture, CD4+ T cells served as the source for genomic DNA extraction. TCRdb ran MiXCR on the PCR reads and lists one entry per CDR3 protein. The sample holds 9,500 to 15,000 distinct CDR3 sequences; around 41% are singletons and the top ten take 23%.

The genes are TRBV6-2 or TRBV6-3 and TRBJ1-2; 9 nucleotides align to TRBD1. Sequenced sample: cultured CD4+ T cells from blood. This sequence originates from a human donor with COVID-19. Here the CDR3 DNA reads TGTGCCAGCAGTACCTCCGGACAGGGGCTGTACGGCTACACCTTC. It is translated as CASSTSGQGLYGYTF.